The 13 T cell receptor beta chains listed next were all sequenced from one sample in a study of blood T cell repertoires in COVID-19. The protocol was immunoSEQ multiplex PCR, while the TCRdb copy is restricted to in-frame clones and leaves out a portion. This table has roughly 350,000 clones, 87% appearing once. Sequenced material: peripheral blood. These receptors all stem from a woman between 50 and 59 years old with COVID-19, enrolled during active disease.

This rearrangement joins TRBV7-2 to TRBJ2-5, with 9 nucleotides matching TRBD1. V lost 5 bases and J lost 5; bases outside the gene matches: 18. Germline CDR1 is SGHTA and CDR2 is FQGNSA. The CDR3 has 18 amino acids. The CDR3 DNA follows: TGTGCCAGCAGCACCACCGGGACAGGGAAATGGGGGGCGGAGACCCAGTACTTC. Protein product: CASSTTGTGKWGAETQYF.

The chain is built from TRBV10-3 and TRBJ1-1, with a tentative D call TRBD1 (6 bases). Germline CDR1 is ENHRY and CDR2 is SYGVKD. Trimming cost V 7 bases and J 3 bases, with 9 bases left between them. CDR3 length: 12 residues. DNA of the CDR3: TGTGCCATCATGGGGACACACACTGAAGCTTTCTTT. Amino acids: CAIMGTHTEAFF.

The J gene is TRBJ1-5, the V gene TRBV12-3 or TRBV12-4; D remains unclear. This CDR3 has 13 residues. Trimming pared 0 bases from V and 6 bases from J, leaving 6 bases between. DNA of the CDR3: TGTGCCAGCAGTTTAGCGGGCCGTCAGCCCCAGCATTTT. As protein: CASSLAGRQPQHF.

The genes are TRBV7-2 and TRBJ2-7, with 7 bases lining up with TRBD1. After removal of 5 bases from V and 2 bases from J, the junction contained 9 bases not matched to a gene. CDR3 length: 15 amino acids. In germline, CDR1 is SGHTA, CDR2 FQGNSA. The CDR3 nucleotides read TGTGCCAGCAGCGCCCCCGCCGGGACAGCCTACGAGCAGTACTTC. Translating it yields CASSAPAGTAYEQYF.

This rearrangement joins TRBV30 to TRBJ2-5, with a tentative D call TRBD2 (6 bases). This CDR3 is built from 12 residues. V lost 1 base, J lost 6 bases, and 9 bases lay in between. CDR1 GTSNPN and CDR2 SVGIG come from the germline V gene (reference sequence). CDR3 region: CAWSGGGQTQYF. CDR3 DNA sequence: TGTGCCTGGAGTGGGGGAGGACAGACCCAGTACTTC.

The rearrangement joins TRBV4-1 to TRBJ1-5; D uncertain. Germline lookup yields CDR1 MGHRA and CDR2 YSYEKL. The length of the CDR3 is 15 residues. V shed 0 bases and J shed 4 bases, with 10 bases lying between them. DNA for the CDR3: TGCGCCAGCAGCCAAGATGCGACATGGAATCAGCCCCAGCATTTT. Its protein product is CASSQDATWNQPQHF.

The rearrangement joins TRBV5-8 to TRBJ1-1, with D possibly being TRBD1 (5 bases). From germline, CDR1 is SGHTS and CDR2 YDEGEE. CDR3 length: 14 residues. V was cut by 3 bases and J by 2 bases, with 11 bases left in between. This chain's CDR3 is CASSWGGINTEAFF. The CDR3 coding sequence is TGTGCCAGCAGCTGGGGGGGAATCAACACTGAAGCTTTCTTT.

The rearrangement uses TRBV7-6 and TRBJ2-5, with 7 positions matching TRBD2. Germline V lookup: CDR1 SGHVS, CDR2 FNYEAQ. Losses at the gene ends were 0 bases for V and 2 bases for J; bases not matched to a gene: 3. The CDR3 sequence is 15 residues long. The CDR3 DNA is TGTGCCAGCAGCTTAGCCCGGACTAGGCAAGAGACCCAGTACTTC. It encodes CASSLARTRQETQYF.

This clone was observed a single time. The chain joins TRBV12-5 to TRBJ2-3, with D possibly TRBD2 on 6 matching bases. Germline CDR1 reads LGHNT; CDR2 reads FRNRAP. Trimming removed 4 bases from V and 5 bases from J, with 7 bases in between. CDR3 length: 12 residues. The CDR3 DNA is TGTGCTAGTGGTTCGGAGGGAGATACGCAGTATTTT. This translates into CASGSEGDTQYF.

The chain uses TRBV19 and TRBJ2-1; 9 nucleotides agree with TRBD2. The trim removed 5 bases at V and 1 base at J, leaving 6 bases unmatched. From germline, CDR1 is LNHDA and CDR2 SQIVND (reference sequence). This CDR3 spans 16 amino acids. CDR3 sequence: CASSGPLAGSYNEQFF. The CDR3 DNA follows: TGTGCCAGTAGTGGTCCCCTAGCGGGGTCCTACAATGAGCAGTTCTTC.

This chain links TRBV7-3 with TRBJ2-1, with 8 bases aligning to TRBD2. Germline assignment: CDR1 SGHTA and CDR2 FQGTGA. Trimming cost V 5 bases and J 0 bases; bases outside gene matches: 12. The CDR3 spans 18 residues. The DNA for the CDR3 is TGTGCCAGCAGCGCCATGCCCCCTAGCGGGCGCTCCTACAATGAGCAGTTCTTC. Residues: CASSAMPPSGRSYNEQFF.

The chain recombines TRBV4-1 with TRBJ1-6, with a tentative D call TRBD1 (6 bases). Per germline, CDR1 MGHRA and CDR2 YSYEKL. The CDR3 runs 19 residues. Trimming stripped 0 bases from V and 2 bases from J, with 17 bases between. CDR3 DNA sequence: TGCGCCAGCAGCCAAGATCAGGGGAGCAGGGACCCCTATAATTCACCCCTCCACTTT. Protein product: CASSQDQGSRDPYNSPLHF.

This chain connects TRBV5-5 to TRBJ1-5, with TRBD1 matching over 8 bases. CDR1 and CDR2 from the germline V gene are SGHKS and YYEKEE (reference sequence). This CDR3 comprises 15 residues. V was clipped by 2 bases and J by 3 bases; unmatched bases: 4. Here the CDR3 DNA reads TGTGCCAGCAGCTTACAGGGGGGCCACAATCAGCCCCAGCATTTT. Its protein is CASSLQGGHNQPQHF. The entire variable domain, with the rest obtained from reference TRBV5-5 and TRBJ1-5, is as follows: DAGVTQSPTHLIKTRGQQVTLRCSPISGHKSVSWYQQVLGQGPQFIFQYYEKEERGRGNFPDRFSARQFPNYSSELNVNALLLGDSALYLCASSLQGGHNQPQHFGDGTRLSIL.